Sequencing of this T cell receptor (beta chain) was carried out in a study of blood T cell repertoires in COVID-19. Across the whole study: Spain, Italy and the United States supplied samples that represented acute and convalescent COVID-19.

Sequencing was performed with immunoSEQ multiplex PCR; in TCRdb, only in-frame clones are kept and a portion is missing. The data show around 150,000 clones, approximately 82% seen once. V lost 5 bases and J lost 6, with 13 bases in between. CDR3 size: 12 residues. Germline CDR1 reads GTSNPN; CDR2 reads SVGIG (reference sequence). This TCR came from a woman in her thirties or forties with COVID-19, enrolled during active disease. Sequencing used peripheral blood. The J gene is TRBJ1-2, the V gene TRBV30, with D unclear. CDR3 coding DNA: TGTGCCTGGGGGGAGAGCCCCCATGGCTACACCTTC. It yields the protein CAWGESPHGYTF.